This entry lists 27 T cell receptor beta chains sequenced from one sample in a study of T-cell reconstitution after alpha-beta-depleted transplantation in children. Preparation of the TCRbeta library was carried out with unique molecular identifiers. Using its own MiXCR run on the PCR reads, TCRdb lists one record per CDR3 protein. In the table there are hundreds of thousands of distinct CDR3 sequences, about 15% of which are singletons. Sequencing used PBMCs from the stem cell graft donor, obtained from the stem cell graft. The source is a human donor who donated a stem cell graft to a child with acute myeloid leukemia.

This clonotype was observed a few times. The chain recombines TRBV7-2 with TRBJ1-3; possibly TRBD1 for D (5 bases). The V gene lost 4 bases and the J gene lost 4 bases, with 11 bases spanning the gap. There are 14 residues in the CDR3. Germline loops: CDR1 SGHTA, CDR2 FQGNSA. The CDR3 loop is CASSSKTVGNTIYF. In DNA, the CDR3 is TGTGCCAGCAGCTCAAAGACAGTCGGAAACACCATATATTTT.

The chain links TRBV10-3 to TRBJ2-3, with D perhaps matching TRBD2 (5 bases). The germline gives CDR1 ENHRY, CDR2 SYGVKD. V was shortened by 0 bases and J by 3 bases, with 10 bases between the two germline ends. This CDR3 is 15 amino acids long. The CDR3 reads CAISESKVATDTQYF. CDR3 coding DNA: TGTGCCATCAGTGAGTCAAAGGTAGCGACAGATACGCAGTATTTT.

This clonotype was detected ten times or more. The chain recombines TRBV9 with TRBJ2-7; D may be TRBD1 (5 bases). Trimming removed 3 bases from V and 2 bases from J, with 9 bases in between. Germline CDR1 is SGDLS and CDR2 is YYNGEE. The CDR3 has 13 residues. The CDR3 DNA reads as TGTGCCAGCAGCGGAGGACATCCCTACGAGCAGTACTTC. Its protein product is CASSGGHPYEQYF.

This clonotype was counted only a few times. This rearrangement joins TRBV2 to TRBJ1-2, with D uncertain. CDR3 length: 15 amino acids. CDR1 is SNHLY and CDR2 is FYNNEI in the germline V gene. The V gene lost 4 bases and the J gene lost 4 bases, with 16 bases spanning the gap. The CDR3 reads CASSGGNKAFYGYTF. The CDR3 bases are TGTGCCAGCAGTGGTGGCAACAAAGCCTTCTATGGCTACACCTTC.

This clonotype was observed at least ten times. This chain connects TRBV20-1 to TRBJ2-5; 7 bases match TRBD1. This CDR3 spans 15 amino acids. Germline CDR1 is DFQATT and CDR2 is SNEGSKA (reference sequence). J gave up 5 bases and V 2 bases, and 11 bases lay outside the gene matches. The CDR3 DNA reads as TGCAGTGCTAGAATCACAGGGGTTCCCTTTGAGACCCAGTACTTC. Residues: CSARITGVPFETQYF.

This clonotype was seen only a few times. This chain joins TRBV12-3 or TRBV12-4 and TRBJ1-2; no reliable D call. Trimming stripped 5 bases from V and 4 bases from J, with 17 bases between. The CDR3 is 15 amino acids. The CDR3 loop is CASSGPSGGSYGYTF. Here the CDR3 DNA reads TGTGCCAGCAGTGGCCCATCCGGAGGGTCCTATGGCTACACCTTC.

This clonotype showed up many times. J is TRBJ2-5 and V is TRBV7-2; D possibly corresponds to TRBD2 (5 bases). This CDR3 is built from 15 residues. Trimming cost V 5 bases and J 1 base, with 14 bases left between them. Germline V gene lookup returns CDR1 SGHTA and CDR2 FQGNSA. The CDR3 coding sequence is TGTGCCAGCAGCCCAGAGCCCGGGATCCAAGAGACCCAGTACTTC. The encoded protein is CASSPEPGIQETQYF.

This clonotype was counted only a few times. CDR3 coding DNA: TGCGCCAGCAGCTTGGCATGGGCTAGCGGGGGGGTAAAGAGCAATGAGCAGTTCTTC. Its translation is CASSLAWASGGVKSNEQFF. The chain links TRBV5-1 to TRBJ2-1; 12 bases match TRBD2. Germline V gene lookup returns CDR1 SGHRS and CDR2 YFSETQ. The trim removed 0 bases at V and 6 bases at J, leaving 13 bases unmatched. This CDR3 has 19 amino acids.

About this clonotype: A read error may be the cause here, since a much bigger clone is one base away. The chain has TRBV20-1 and TRBJ1-4, with TRBD1 as a possible D gene (5 bases). CDR1 and CDR2 (germline): DFQATT, SNEGSKA (reference sequence). The CDR3 has 14 residues. The DNA for the CDR3 is TGCAGTGCTTATCAGGGAGTAGTTAATAAAAAACTGTTTTTT. Its protein is CSAYQGVVNKKLFF.

The CDR3 DNA reads as TGCAGTGCTAGTCCCCAGGCCGGGGCCAAAAACATTCAGTACTTC. Amino acids: CSASPQAGAKNIQYF. The rearrangement links TRBV20-1 to TRBJ2-4; D is unclear. Germline V gene lookup returns CDR1 DFQATT and CDR2 SNEGSKA (reference sequence). V lost 3 bases and J 1 base, leaving 13 bases between the germline ends. The CDR3 has 15 amino acids.

The sample holds many counts of this clonotype. The chain employs TRBV29-1 and TRBJ1-1, with 7 bases lining up with TRBD1. The germline gives CDR1 SQVTM, CDR2 ANQGSEA. V trimming: 4 bases; J trimming: 1 base; junction bases outside the gene matches: 6. The CDR3 is 14 amino acids. This chain's CDR3 is CSVAPGQANTEAFF. CDR3 nucleotides: TGCAGCGTTGCCCCCGGACAGGCGAACACTGAAGCTTTCTTT. Filled out from reference TRBV29-1 and TRBJ1-1, the complete variable domain reads SAVISQKPSRDICQRGTSLTIQCQVDSQVTMMFWYRQQPGQSLTLIATANQGSEATYESGFVIDKFPISRPNLTFSTLTVSNMSPEDSSIYLCSVAPGQANTEAFFGQGTRLTVV.

The genes are TRBV20-1 and TRBJ1-2; 8 bases fit TRBD1. The V gene's germline CDR1 is DFQATT and CDR2 SNEGSKA (reference sequence). The CDR3 is 13 amino acids. V shed 6 bases, J shed 7 bases, and the junction held 10 bases outside the gene matches. The CDR3 reads CSALPGQEAGYTF. The CDR3 DNA sequence: TGCAGTGCGCTCCCGGGACAGGAGGCTGGCTACACCTTC.

This clonotype was counted between two and nine times. The chain has TRBV7-7 and TRBJ2-1, with D possibly TRBD1 on 6 matching bases. The germline CDR1 and CDR2 sequences are SSHAT and FNYEAQ (reference sequence). The CDR3 runs 14 residues. V shed 9 bases and J shed 4 bases, with 16 bases lying between them. In nucleotides, the CDR3 is TGTGCCAGTACGAATCGGGGACATTACAATGAGCAGTTCTTC. It yields the protein CASTNRGHYNEQFF. The variable domain in full, with the rest retrieved from reference TRBV7-7 and TRBJ2-1, is GAGVSQSPRYKVTKRGQDVTLRCDPISSHATLYWYQQALGQGPEFLTYFNYEAQPDKSGLPSDRFSAERPEGSISTLTIQRTEQRDSAMYRCASTNRGHYNEQFFGPGTRLTVL.

This rearrangement joins TRBV7-3 to TRBJ1-2; perhaps TRBD1 as D (6 bases). The ends were cut back, 0 bases at V and 7 bases at J, with 21 bases in the middle. CDR3 length: 17 residues. Per germline, CDR1 SGHTA and CDR2 FQGTGA. Written as DNA, the CDR3 is TGTGCCAGCAGCTTAACTCCTTTGGGGGGCGATAGTACTGGCTACACCTTC. Its protein is CASSLTPLGGDSTGYTF.

The J gene is TRBJ1-5, the V gene TRBV20-1; D is unresolved. The CDR3 length is 14 residues. Trimming took off 3 bases at V and 2 bases at J, with 11 bases between the two ends. The germline CDR1 and CDR2 sequences are DFQATT and SNEGSKA (reference sequence). The CDR3 loop reads CSARVPGGNQPQHF. DNA of the CDR3: TGCAGTGCTAGGGTCCCCGGGGGCAATCAGCCCCAGCATTTT.

The chain uses TRBV4-1 and TRBJ1-3; D is undetermined. Trimming pared 0 bases from V and 3 bases from J, leaving 12 bases between. Per the germline V gene, CDR1 is MGHRA and CDR2 is YSYEKL. There are 16 residues in the CDR3. The DNA of the CDR3 is TGCGCCAGCAGCCAAGACGCCTCTTGTTGTGGAAACACCATATATTTT. Protein product: CASSQDASCCGNTIYF.

This clonotype was seen a handful of times. The CDR3 reads CASRQYLDEQFF. CDR3 nucleotides: TGTGCCAGCCGCCAGTACCTCGATGAGCAGTTCTTC. The V gene is TRBV12-3 or TRBV12-4, the J gene TRBJ2-1; D unresolved. Trimming removed 8 bases from V and 8 bases from J, with 13 bases in between. The CDR3 has 12 amino acids.

This clonotype was counted many times. J is TRBJ2-3 and V is TRBV20-1; 10 bases are shared with TRBD2. Germline V gene sequence: CDR1 DFQATT, CDR2 SNEGSKA (reference sequence). Trimming took 5 bases from V and 2 from J; bases not matched to a gene: 4. This CDR3 region has 14 residues. The CDR3 nucleotides read TGCAGTGCTGTTGGACTAGCGGACACAGATACGCAGTATTTT. Its protein is CSAVGLADTDTQYF.

The rearrangement links TRBV23-1 to TRBJ1-5; 9 nucleotides agree with TRBD1. TRBV23-1 is an ORF for which the function is uncertain. CDR3 length: 14 residues. After removal of 8 bases from V and 7 bases from J, the junction contained 9 bases not matched to a gene. The chain's CDR3 is CASPGQGGRQPQHF. CDR3 DNA sequence: TGCGCCAGCCCGGGACAGGGAGGAAGACAGCCCCAGCATTTT.

This chain uses TRBV10-3 with TRBJ2-1; no definite D call. V was clipped by 2 bases and J by 0 bases, with 11 bases between them. The CDR3 is 16 amino acids. Germline-derived CDR1 and CDR2 are ENHRY and SYGVKD. The CDR3 DNA reads TGTGCCATCAGTGAGCCGGACGCCCGCTCCTACAATGAGCAGTTCTTC. Translated, it gives CAISEPDARSYNEQFF.

The J gene is TRBJ2-1, the V gene TRBV7-9, with 10 bases identical to TRBD2. Germline CDR1 is SEHNR and CDR2 is FQNEAQ (reference sequence). The CDR3 sequence is 16 residues long. Trimming took 5 bases from V and 5 from J; bases not matched to a gene: 9. The CDR3 DNA sequence: TGTGCCAGCAGCCCCTTTAGCGGGGGGACTCACAATGAGCAGTTCTTC. The encoded protein is CASSPFSGGTHNEQFF.

This clonotype was counted between two and nine times. The chain recombines TRBV5-1 with TRBJ2-1; D tentatively reads TRBD1 or TRBD2 (5 bases each). Trimming left V 0 bases short and J 15 bases short, with 13 bases between. This CDR3 comprises 12 residues. CDR1 SGHRS and CDR2 YFSETQ come from the germline V gene. This chain's CDR3 is CASSLDRGASFF. CDR3 bases: TGCGCCAGCAGCTTGGACCGAGGGGCGTCGTTCTTC.

The V and J genes are TRBV7-2 and TRBJ1-1, with 7 bases lining up with TRBD1. CDR1 is SGHTA, CDR2 FQGNSA, per germline. The CDR3 length is 14 residues. Unmatched junction bases numbered 11, after V lost 6 bases and J lost 7 bases. Written as DNA, the CDR3 is TGTGCCAGCAGTTCTCGACAGGGCCGTTTTGAAGCTTTCTTT. Encoded protein: CASSSRQGRFEAFF.

This clonotype showed up just a few times. The chain recombines TRBV20-1 with TRBJ2-7; 13 bases match TRBD2. The CDR3 loop spans 17 amino acids. The J segment lost 2 bases and the V segment lost 6 bases, leaving 13 bases of the junction unmatched. The germline gives CDR1 DFQATT, CDR2 SNEGSKA (reference sequence). The CDR3: CSADPLRTSGGPYEQYF. CDR3 DNA sequence: TGCAGTGCGGATCCTCTCCGGACTAGCGGGGGACCCTACGAGCAGTACTTC.

In this sample, this clonotype turned up many times. A junction end diverges from the germline sequence, so it may reflect a read error. Here the CDR3 reads CASSLAGSREETQYF. The CDR3 region has the DNA TGTGCCAGCAGTCTAGCAGGATCGAGAGAAGAGACCCAGTACTTC. The V call is TRBV12-3 or TRBV12-4, the J call TRBJ2-5, with D possibly being TRBD2 (5 bases). The CDR3 sequence is 15 residues long.

Concerning this clonotype: Its ends do not fully match the called genes, so a read error is possible. The chain is built from TRBV5-1 and TRBJ1-1, with D unresolved. The germline V gene has CDR1 SGHRS and CDR2 YFSETQ. CDR3 length equals 13 residues. The CDR3 spells CASSLNLDSEAYF. In DNA, the CDR3 is TGCGCCAGCAGCTTGAACTTAGACTCTGAAGCTTACTTT.

The chain combines TRBV30 with TRBJ1-3, with TRBD1 as a possible D gene (5 bases). CDR1 is GTSNPN and CDR2 is SVGIG in the germline V gene (reference sequence). The CDR3 is made up of 14 amino acids. V was shortened by 3 bases and J by 4 bases, with 13 bases between the two germline ends. CDR3 nucleotides: TGTGCCTGGAGCTCGGGGGGATACGGAAACACCATATATTTT. It yields the protein CAWSSGGYGNTIYF.